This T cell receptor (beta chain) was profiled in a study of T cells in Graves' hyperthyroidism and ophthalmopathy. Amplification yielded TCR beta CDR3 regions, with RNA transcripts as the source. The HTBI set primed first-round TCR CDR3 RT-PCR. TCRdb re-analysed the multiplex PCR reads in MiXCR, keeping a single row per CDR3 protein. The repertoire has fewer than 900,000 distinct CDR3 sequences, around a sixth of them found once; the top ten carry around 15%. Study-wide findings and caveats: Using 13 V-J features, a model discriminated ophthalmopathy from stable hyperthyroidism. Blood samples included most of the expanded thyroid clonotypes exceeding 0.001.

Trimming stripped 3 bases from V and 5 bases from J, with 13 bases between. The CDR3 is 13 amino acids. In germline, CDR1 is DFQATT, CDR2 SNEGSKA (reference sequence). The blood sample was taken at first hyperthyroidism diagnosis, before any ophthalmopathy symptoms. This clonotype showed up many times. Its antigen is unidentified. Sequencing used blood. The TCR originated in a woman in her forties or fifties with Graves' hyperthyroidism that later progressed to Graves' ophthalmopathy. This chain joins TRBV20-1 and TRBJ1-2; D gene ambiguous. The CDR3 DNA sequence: TGCAGTGCTAGTCCCGTGGACCCATATGGCTACACCTTC. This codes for CSASPVDPYGYTF.